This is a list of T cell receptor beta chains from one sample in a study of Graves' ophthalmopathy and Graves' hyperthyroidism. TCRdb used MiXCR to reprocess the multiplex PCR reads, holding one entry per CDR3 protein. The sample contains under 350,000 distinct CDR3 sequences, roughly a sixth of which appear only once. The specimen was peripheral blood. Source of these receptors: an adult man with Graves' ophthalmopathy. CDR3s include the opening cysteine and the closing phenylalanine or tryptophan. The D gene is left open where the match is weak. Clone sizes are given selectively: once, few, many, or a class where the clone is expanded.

CASSLLGVEAFF	TGTGCCAGCAGTTTATTAGGTGTAGAAGCTTTCTTT	many	NA	TRBJ1-1	TRBV12-3/TRBV12-4
CASSPPDTQETQYF	TGTGCCAGTAGTCCCCCCGACACTCAAGAGACCCAGTACTTC	many	NA	TRBJ2-5	TRBV19
CASSGGVGDSPLHF	TGTGCCAGCAGCGGGGGCGTTGGGGATTCACCCCTCCACTTT	many	NA	TRBJ1-6	TRBV12-3/TRBV12-4
CASSLGLRGSPLHF	TGTGCCAGCAGCCTGGGGCTGAGGGGTTCACCCCTCCACTTT	many	NA	TRBJ1-6	TRBV5-6
CASSTPSGQETQYF	TGTGCCAGCAGCACACCTAGCGGGCAAGAGACCCAGTACTTC	many	TRBD2	TRBJ2-5	TRBV7-2
CASSQDHGGTYEQYF	TGCGCCAGCAGCCAAGATCATGGCGGTACCTACGAGCAGTACTTC	many	NA	TRBJ2-7	TRBV4-1
CSARADSEQYF	TGCAGTGCTAGAGCGGATTCCGAGCAGTACTTC	many	NA	TRBJ2-7	TRBV20-1
CASRFQGVYGYTF	TGTGCCAGCAGATTTCAGGGGGTTTATGGCTACACCTTC	many	TRBD1	TRBJ1-2	TRBV6-1
CASTKTSNTEAFF	TGTGCCAGCACTAAAACCTCCAACACTGAAGCTTTCTTT	many	NA	TRBJ1-1	TRBV6-2/TRBV6-3
CASSWTGIEGNQPQHF	TGTGCCAGCAGTTGGACAGGGATCGAGGGCAATCAGCCCCAGCATTTT	few	TRBD1	TRBJ1-5	TRBV6-5
CSAKGLAVSYEQYF	TGCAGTGCCAAGGGACTAGCGGTCTCCTACGAGCAGTACTTC	many	TRBD2	TRBJ2-7	TRBV20-1
CASSSLAGVAGELFF	TGTGCCAGCAGTTCCTTAGCGGGAGTGGCCGGGGAGCTGTTTTTT	few	TRBD2	TRBJ2-2	TRBV12-3/TRBV12-4
CSASGTIRETQYF	TGCAGTGCTAGTGGGACTATTCGAGAGACCCAGTACTTC	NA	TRBD2	TRBJ2-5	TRBV20-1
CASSEAGDSYEQYF	TGCGCCAGCAGCGAAGCGGGAGATTCCTACGAGCAGTACTTC	many	TRBD2	TRBJ2-7	TRBV5-1
CAGRYWENTEAFF	TGTGCCGGACGATATTGGGAGAACACTGAAGCTTTCTTT	many	NA	TRBJ1-1	TRBV30
CASSEFTVGNEAFF	TGTGCCAGCAGTGAATTTACCGTCGGGAATGAAGCTTTCTTT	NA	NA	TRBJ1-1	TRBV2
CASSQDGTAPYEQYF	TGCGCCAGCAGCCAAGATGGAACAGCCCCCTACGAGCAGTACTTC	many	NA	TRBJ2-7	TRBV4-3
CASSVAGDTGELFF	TGTGCCAGCAGCGTAGCAGGGGACACCGGGGAGCTGTTTTTT	many	NA	TRBJ2-2	TRBV9
CASIRQGTGGGLYTF	TGTGCCAGCATCCGCCAAGGGACAGGGGGCGGCCTCTACACCTTC	NA	TRBD1	TRBJ1-2	TRBV6-1
CATSARAATNTGELFF	TGTGCCACCAGTGCCCGGGCGGCTACGAACACCGGGGAGCTGTTTTTT	many	NA	TRBJ2-2	TRBV24-1
CAISVRVLGTDTQYF	TGTGCCATCAGTGTGCGGGTCCTAGGCACAGATACGCAGTATTTT	many	NA	TRBJ2-3	TRBV10-3
CASRARAGAPETQYF	TGTGCCAGCAGAGCCCGTGCGGGGGCCCCGGAGACCCAGTACTTC	many	NA	TRBJ2-5	TRBV6-6
CASSPEGGKVYTGELFF	TGCGCCAGCAGCCCAGAGGGAGGGAAGGTGTACACCGGGGAGCTGTTTTTT	many	TRBD2	TRBJ2-2	TRBV5-1
CASSLGQARFNQPQHF	TGTGCCAGCAGCTTAGGACAGGCTCGTTTCAATCAGCCCCAGCATTTT	many	NA	TRBJ1-5	TRBV7-2
CSALVRRNNQPQHF	TGCAGTGCTCTAGTGCGACGGAACAATCAGCCCCAGCATTTT	many	NA	TRBJ1-5	TRBV20-1
CASSYEGGGNTIYF	TGTGCCAGCAGTTATGAGGGCGGTGGAAACACCATATATTTT	many	NA	TRBJ1-3	TRBV6-5
CASSLSTGNNSPLHF	TGTGCCAGCAGCTTAAGCACAGGGAATAATTCACCCCTCCACTTT	many	NA	TRBJ1-6	TRBV7-8
CASSLESGSGYEQYF	TGTGCCAGCAGCTTAGAGAGCGGGAGTGGCTACGAGCAGTACTTC	few	TRBD2	TRBJ2-7	TRBV7-8
CAWDRPGVKETQYF	TGTGCCTGGGACAGACCAGGGGTTAAAGAGACCCAGTACTTC	many	NA	TRBJ2-5	TRBV30
CASSSRDAIYNEQFF	TGTGCCAGCAGCTCCCGGGACGCTATCTACAATGAGCAGTTCTTC	many	NA	TRBJ2-1	TRBV12-3/TRBV12-4
CASSFQGGGDYGYTF	TGTGCCAGCAGTTTCCAAGGCGGGGGTGACTATGGCTACACCTTC	NA	NA	TRBJ1-2	TRBV6-5
CASSPTSGRKGQETQYF	TGTGCCAGCAGTCCTACTAGCGGGAGGAAGGGGCAAGAGACCCAGTACTTC	NA	TRBD2	TRBJ2-5	TRBV2
CASSLRKATRGSDYGYTF	TGTGCCAGTAGTCTCCGGAAGGCGACCAGGGGGTCTGACTATGGCTACACCTTC	many	TRBD1	TRBJ1-2	TRBV19
CASSLAPGHSYEQYF	TGCGCCAGCAGCTTGGCCCCGGGACATTCCTACGAGCAGTACTTC	many	NA	TRBJ2-7	TRBV5-1
CASLRVGQLNTEAFF	TGTGCCAGCTTAAGGGTAGGACAGCTGAACACTGAAGCTTTCTTT	many	NA	TRBJ1-1	TRBV13
CASVEATAQYF	TGTGCCAGCGTTGAGGCGACGGCCCAGTACTTC	many	NA	TRBJ2-5	TRBV6-2/TRBV6-3
CSAPIARAGETQYF	TGCAGTGCCCCGATAGCAAGGGCGGGAGAGACCCAGTACTTC	many	NA	TRBJ2-5	TRBV20-1
CAWSWGGQYNQPQHF	TGTGCCTGGAGTTGGGGGGGACAGTACAATCAGCCCCAGCATTTT	many	TRBD1	TRBJ1-5	TRBV30
CASSPGQGGEAFF	TGTGCCAGCAGCCCTGGACAGGGCGGTGAAGCTTTCTTT	many	TRBD1	TRBJ1-1	TRBV6-1
CATSGSRQETQYF	TGTGCCACCAGCGGGTCGCGACAAGAGACCCAGTACTTC	NA	NA	TRBJ2-5	TRBV2
CASGGRQYNSPLHF	TGTGCCAGCGGGGGACGGCAGTATAATTCACCCCTCCACTTT	many	NA	TRBJ1-6	TRBV6-5
CSGGTGGVYEQYF	TGCAGTGGAGGGACAGGGGGCGTCTACGAGCAGTACTTC	many	TRBD1	TRBJ2-7	TRBV20-1
CASSARDAPSYEQYF	TGTGCCAGCAGCGCGCGGGACGCACCATCCTACGAGCAGTACTTC	many	NA	TRBJ2-7	TRBV11-3
CASRDWTGNHEQYF	TGTGCCAGCAGGGACTGGACAGGGAACCACGAGCAGTACTTC	NA	TRBD1	TRBJ2-7	TRBV6-1
CASGLVLGRGPALGTQYF	TGTGCTAGTGGTTTGGTACTTGGCCGGGGGCCGGCCCTTGGAACCCAGTACTTC	NA	NA	TRBJ2-5	TRBV12-5
CASSLVPVAGINQETQYF	TGTGCCAGCAGCTTAGTCCCCGTAGCGGGGATAAACCAAGAGACCCAGTACTTC	many	TRBD2	TRBJ2-5	TRBV13
CATSGSPSRGDEQYF	TGTGCCACCAGTGGCAGTCCAAGCAGGGGAGACGAGCAGTACTTC	many	NA	TRBJ2-7	TRBV24-1
CASSLGGRAGANVLTF	TGCGCCAGCAGCTTAGGCGGGAGAGCTGGGGCCAACGTCCTGACTTTC	many	TRBD2	TRBJ2-6	TRBV5-1
CATPIQGGVVTGELFF	TGTGCCACCCCTATCCAGGGGGGAGTGGTGACCGGGGAGCTGTTTTTT	many	NA	TRBJ2-2	TRBV10-3
CATSIPGQGYEQYF	TGTGCCACCAGCATTCCGGGACAGGGTTACGAGCAGTACTTC	many	TRBD1	TRBJ2-7	TRBV15
CASSLGGTMGETQYF	TGTGCCAGCAGCTTAGGGGGGACTATGGGTGAGACCCAGTACTTC	many	TRBD2	TRBJ2-5	TRBV7-2
CASSYRDGNSPLHF	TGTGCCAGCAGTTACAGGGATGGCAATTCACCCCTCCACTTT	NA	NA	TRBJ1-6	TRBV12-3/TRBV12-4
CASKLDGNTEAFF	TGTGCCAGCAAACTAGACGGGAACACTGAAGCTTTCTTT	many	NA	TRBJ1-1	TRBV12-3/TRBV12-4